Following are 29 T cell receptor beta chains from one sample sequenced in a study of T-cell memory formation after mild COVID-19. Via MiXCR, TCRdb re-called the 5' RACE reads, giving one row per CDR3 protein. The repertoire holds roughly 620,000 distinct CDR3 sequences, with roughly 17% as singletons. Sequences were obtained from PBMCs or a T cell subset sorted from them (not recorded which). The receptors were gathered from an adult woman who had mild COVID-19 (a few samples of this study predate the infection). Cell type and time point are not known.

This clonotype was seen repeatedly, ten times or more. The chain has TRBV6-2 or TRBV6-3 and TRBJ2-7, with 9 nucleotides matching TRBD1. Germline loops: CDR1 MNHEY, CDR2 SVGEGT. The V gene end was trimmed by 6 bases and the J gene end by 3 bases; junction bases not matched to a gene: 9. CDR3 length equals 15 residues. The CDR3 loop reads CASSPPGQGYYEQYF. As DNA, the CDR3 is TGTGCCAGCAGCCCCCCGGGACAGGGATACTACGAGCAGTACTTC.

The chain uses TRBV14 and TRBJ2-5; 12 positions agree with TRBD2. The CDR3 has 16 amino acids. Germline assignment: CDR1 SGHDN and CDR2 FVKESK. V was clipped by 2 bases and J by 4 bases; unmatched bases: 5. CDR3 residues: CASSQFRTSGTETQYF. DNA of the CDR3: TGTGCCAGCAGCCAATTCCGGACTAGCGGGACAGAGACCCAGTACTTC.

A few counts support this clonotype. The genes are TRBV24-1 and TRBJ2-1; D is unresolved. Trimming cost V 4 bases and J 4 bases, with 10 bases left between them. Germline V gives CDR1 KGHDR, CDR2 SFDVKD. This CDR3 is built from 14 residues. CDR3 nucleotide sequence: TGTGCCACCAGTGACGGATCGGAGTACAATGAGCAGTTCTTC. This encodes CATSDGSEYNEQFF.

The chain joins TRBV9 to TRBJ2-2; 11 bases match TRBD2. CDR1 and CDR2 from the germline V gene are SGDLS and YYNGEE. The CDR3 extends over 20 amino acids. Trimming cost V 4 bases and J 2 bases; bases outside gene matches: 16. The CDR3 spells CASSPTPGLAVLSNTGELFF. As DNA, the CDR3 is TGTGCCAGCAGCCCGACACCGGGACTAGCGGTCTTAAGTAACACCGGGGAGCTGTTTTTT.

This clonotype was counted only a few times. The J gene is TRBJ2-2, the V gene TRBV3-1, with 8 bases identical to TRBD2. With 4 bases clipped from V and 2 bases from J, the junction kept 6 bases outside the gene matches. CDR1 is LGHDT and CDR2 is YNNKEL in the germline V gene (reference sequence). CDR3 length: 16 amino acids. The CDR3: CASSPPSGLNTGELFF. The DNA for the CDR3 is TGTGCCAGCAGCCCACCTAGCGGGTTAAACACCGGGGAGCTGTTTTTT.

The V and J genes are TRBV5-1 and TRBJ2-5; D possibly corresponds to TRBD2 (5 bases). The CDR3 covers 15 residues. V lost 1 base and J 2 bases, leaving 12 bases between the germline ends. The germline V gene has CDR1 SGHRS and CDR2 YFSETQ. The CDR3 sequence: CASSLWGGEQETQYF. Written as DNA, the CDR3 is TGCGCCAGCAGCTTGTGGGGTGGGGAGCAAGAGACCCAGTACTTC.

This clonotype was picked up many times. The V gene is TRBV10-3, the J gene TRBJ2-7; 7 positions agree with TRBD2. CDR3 length equals 17 residues. With 2 bases clipped from V and 5 bases from J, the junction kept 15 bases outside the gene matches. The germline gives CDR1 ENHRY, CDR2 SYGVKD. CDR3 in amino acids: CAISEPSTSVTWHEQYF. The CDR3 DNA reads TGTGCCATCAGTGAGCCTAGTACTAGCGTAACATGGCACGAGCAGTACTTC.

This clonotype was found a few times. V usage is TRBV12-5 and J usage is TRBJ2-1; TRBD1 or TRBD2 may be the D gene (5 bases each). This CDR3 has 14 amino acids. Germline CDR1 is LGHNT and CDR2 is FRNRAP. V was shortened by 7 bases and J by 7 bases, with 17 bases between the two germline ends. CDR3 DNA: TGTGCTAGTGCCCCTTCTGGGGGTACGAATGAGCAGTTCTTC. Encoded protein: CASAPSGGTNEQFF. Based on the CDR3 plus reference TRBV12-5 and TRBJ2-1, the full variable domain is DARVTQTPRHKVTEMGQEVTMRCQPILGHNTVFWYRQTMMQGLELLAYFRNRAPLDDSGMPKDRFSAEMPDATLATLKIQPSEPRDSAVYFCASAPSGGTNEQFFGPGTRLTVL.

This clonotype has just a few counts. The V call is TRBV28, the J call TRBJ1-5; D is unresolved. This CDR3 is built from 17 residues. From germline, CDR1 is MDHEN and CDR2 SYDVKM. The V and J ends lost 5 bases and 3 bases respectively, with 20 bases between them. CDR3 sequence: CASSPVRDTVFNQPQHF. The CDR3, as DNA: TGTGCCAGCAGTCCTGTGCGGGATACAGTTTTCAATCAGCCCCAGCATTTT.

The chain uses TRBV12-3 or TRBV12-4 and TRBJ1-1; the D gene is possibly TRBD1 (6 bases). Trimming took off 7 bases at V and 5 bases at J, with 20 bases between the two ends. The CDR3 contains 15 residues. The CDR3, as DNA: TGTGCCAGCAAACTAAGACAGTTCCAGGGGACTGAAGCTTTCTTT. It encodes CASKLRQFQGTEAFF.

A few counts support this clonotype. The rearrangement joins TRBV5-1 to TRBJ2-7; 8 positions agree with TRBD1. Germline V lookup: CDR1 SGHRS, CDR2 YFSETQ. V dropped 0 bases and J dropped 4; count of bases not matched to a gene: 6. The CDR3 is 15 residues long. The CDR3 protein is CASSLADRDLYEQYF. The CDR3 bases are TGCGCCAGCAGCTTGGCGGACAGGGATCTTTACGAGCAGTACTTC.

This chain links TRBV19 with TRBJ1-2; D uncertain. Per the germline V gene, CDR1 is LNHDA and CDR2 is SQIVND (reference sequence). V gave up 6 bases and J gave up 4 bases, with 12 bases separating them. This CDR3 contains 13 residues. CDR3 coding DNA: TGTGCCAGTAGCCCCCCCGGACCCTATGGCTACACCTTC. It yields the protein CASSPPGPYGYTF.

V gene TRBV12-3 or TRBV12-4 combines with J gene TRBJ1-3, with 11 bases lining up with TRBD1. After removal of 4 bases from V and 0 bases from J, the junction contained 5 bases not matched to a gene. This CDR3 is 17 amino acids long. The CDR3 DNA reads as TGTGCCAGCAGTTCCTGGACAGGGGGCAGCTCTGGAAACACCATATATTTT. This translates into CASSSWTGGSSGNTIYF.

V is TRBV19 and J is TRBJ2-7; either TRBD1 or TRBD2 may fit D (6 bases each). Germline CDR1 and CDR2: LNHDA and SQIVND (reference sequence). The length of the CDR3 is 12 residues. Trimming shortened V by 8 bases and J by 3 bases, and 11 bases separated the two germline ends. Here the CDR3 DNA reads TGTGCCAGTCGAAGGGGGGACTACGAGCAGTACTTC. Encoded protein: CASRRGDYEQYF.

The J gene is TRBJ2-1, the V gene TRBV5-1; TRBD2 agrees at 13 bases. Germline V gene data show CDR1 as SGHRS and CDR2 as YFSETQ. This CDR3 region has 15 residues. J gave up 7 bases and V 7 bases, and 8 bases lay outside the gene matches. The chain's CDR3 is CASRLAGGTVNEQFF. CDR3 nucleotide sequence: TGCGCCAGCCGACTAGCGGGGGGTACCGTAAATGAGCAGTTCTTC.

The gene calls are TRBV6-2 or TRBV6-3 and TRBJ2-3, with D tentatively TRBD2 (6 bases). This CDR3 contains 14 residues. CDR1 is MNHEY and CDR2 is SVGEGT in the germline V gene. V was pared by 8 bases and J by 2 bases, with 14 bases between. The DNA for the CDR3 is TGTGCCAGCTGGGGAGGCAAATACACAGATACGCAGTATTTT. It encodes CASWGGKYTDTQYF.

The rearrangement joins TRBV7-9 to TRBJ2-5; the D is unclear. The CDR3 runs to 14 residues. Germline-derived CDR1 and CDR2 are SEHNR and FQNEAQ (reference sequence). V lost 5 bases, J lost 1 base, and 11 bases lay in between. The CDR3 here is CASSPQRLQETQYF. The CDR3 nucleotides are TGTGCCAGCAGCCCCCAGAGGCTCCAAGAGACCCAGTACTTC. The variable domain in full, with the rest retrieved from reference TRBV7-9 and TRBJ2-5, is DTGVSQNPRHKITKRGQNVTFRCDPISEHNRLYWYRQTLGQGPEFLTYFQNEAQLEKSRLLSDRFSAERPKGSFSTLEIQRTEQGDSAMYLCASSPQRLQETQYFGPGTRLLVL.

This clonotype has more than one count but fewer than ten. The gene calls are TRBV5-1 and TRBJ2-3; D tentatively reads TRBD1 or TRBD2 (6 bases each). Per the germline V gene, CDR1 is SGHRS and CDR2 is YFSETQ. The CDR3 covers 16 residues. The V gene lost 4 bases and the J gene lost 2 bases, with 17 bases spanning the gap. For the CDR3, the DNA is TGCGCCAGCAGCGGAGGAGGGGGAGGCGACACAGATACGCAGTATTTT. Translating gives CASSGGGGGDTDTQYF.

In this sample, this clonotype turned up a few times. J is TRBJ1-5 and V is TRBV12-3 or TRBV12-4; D remains unclear. The CDR3 extends over 13 amino acids. Trimming shortened V by 6 bases and J by 5 bases, and 11 bases separated the two germline ends. CDR3 nucleotide sequence: TGTGCCAGCAGCCGAGACCAGTATCAGCCCCAGCATTTT. It codes for CASSRDQYQPQHF.

This clonotype was counted between two and nine times. The chain combines TRBV4-3 with TRBJ2-1, with 10 bases that match TRBD2. V was clipped by 3 bases and J by 8 bases; unmatched bases: 10. This CDR3 is built from 16 residues. The germline V gene has CDR1 LGHNA and CDR2 YSLEER. The CDR3 here is CASSQSLAGASHEQFF. The CDR3 DNA is TGCGCCAGCAGCCAGTCGCTAGCGGGAGCCTCGCATGAGCAGTTCTTC.

This clonotype was seen only once. The J gene is TRBJ1-1, the V gene TRBV29-1; a weak D match, TRBD1 (6 bases). V dropped 0 bases and J dropped 4 bases, with 12 bases sitting between them. In germline, CDR1 is SQVTM, CDR2 ANQGSEA. The CDR3 consists of 14 residues. CDR3 DNA sequence: TGCAGCGTTGAAGATCCAGGGGAGGCCACTGAAGCTTTCTTT. Its protein product is CSVEDPGEATEAFF.

This clonotype was detected only a few times. The chain links TRBV29-1 to TRBJ1-1; unclear D gene. This CDR3 has 10 amino acids. From germline, CDR1 is SQVTM and CDR2 ANQGSEA. Trimming shortened V by 4 bases and J by 5 bases, and 5 bases separated the two germline ends. The CDR3 loop reads CSVGDTEAFF. As DNA, the CDR3 is TGCAGCGTTGGGGATACTGAAGCTTTCTTT.

The chain links TRBV7-3 to TRBJ2-1, with D unclear. This CDR3 has 13 amino acids. The V gene lost 5 bases and the J gene lost 10 bases, with 15 bases spanning the gap. Germline CDR1 SGHTA, CDR2 FQGTGA. Here the CDR3 reads CASSPRATLEQFF. The CDR3 region has the DNA TGTGCCAGCAGCCCACGGGCCACCTTAGAGCAGTTCTTC.

This sequence joins TRBV7-8 and TRBJ2-1; D is perhaps TRBD2 (5 bases). The CDR3 has 16 amino acids. Germline V gene sequence: CDR1 SGHVS, CDR2 FQNEAQ. V was cut by 6 bases and J by 2 bases, with 17 bases left in between. The CDR3 region is CASRKEAGSPYNEQFF. In nucleotides, the CDR3 is TGTGCCAGCAGAAAAGAGGCGGGCTCCCCCTACAATGAGCAGTTCTTC.

A few counts support this clonotype. This rearrangement joins TRBV6-2 or TRBV6-3 to TRBJ2-5; 7 nucleotides match TRBD1. The J segment lost 5 bases and the V segment lost 2 bases, leaving 5 bases of the junction unmatched. CDR3 length equals 14 residues. Per the germline V gene, CDR1 is MNHEY and CDR2 is SVGEGT. DNA of the CDR3: TGTGCCAGCAGTTACGGCAGGGGGTTTGAGACCCAGTACTTC. It specifies CASSYGRGFETQYF.

The V and J genes are TRBV5-1 and TRBJ2-5; no definite D call. Germline V gene data show CDR1 as SGHRS and CDR2 as YFSETQ. The CDR3 extends over 14 amino acids. V lost 0 bases and J lost 8, with 14 bases in between. In DNA, the CDR3 is TGCGCCAGCAGCTTGGATGAAGGGTATCTTACCCAGTACTTC. This translates into CASSLDEGYLTQYF.

A few counts support this clonotype. This chain joins TRBV7-9 and TRBJ1-2, with TRBD1 matching over 11 bases. Trimming took 4 bases from V and 6 from J; bases not matched to a gene: 4. This CDR3 spans 14 amino acids. Germline lookup yields CDR1 SEHNR and CDR2 FQNEAQ (reference sequence). In DNA, the CDR3 is TGTGCCAGCAGCTCGCAGGGACAGGGGGATGGCTACACCTTC. Its translation: CASSSQGQGDGYTF.

The rearrangement links TRBV12-3 or TRBV12-4 to TRBJ2-1; 13 bases align to TRBD2. The CDR3 is made up of 18 amino acids. V gave up 6 bases and J gave up 8 bases; unmatched junction bases: 16. This CDR3 is CASSSVPGLAGRGDEQFF. The CDR3 DNA sequence: TGTGCCAGCAGCTCAGTACCGGGACTAGCGGGAAGAGGAGATGAGCAGTTCTTC.

This clonotype showed up just a few times. This rearrangement joins TRBV24-1 to TRBJ2-1; no clear D. CDR3 length: 13 amino acids. CDR1 and CDR2 (germline): KGHDR, SFDVKD. V lost 8 bases and J lost 1, with 8 bases in between. CDR3 protein: CATTGPSYNEQFF. For the CDR3, the DNA is TGTGCCACCACGGGCCCTTCCTACAATGAGCAGTTCTTC.